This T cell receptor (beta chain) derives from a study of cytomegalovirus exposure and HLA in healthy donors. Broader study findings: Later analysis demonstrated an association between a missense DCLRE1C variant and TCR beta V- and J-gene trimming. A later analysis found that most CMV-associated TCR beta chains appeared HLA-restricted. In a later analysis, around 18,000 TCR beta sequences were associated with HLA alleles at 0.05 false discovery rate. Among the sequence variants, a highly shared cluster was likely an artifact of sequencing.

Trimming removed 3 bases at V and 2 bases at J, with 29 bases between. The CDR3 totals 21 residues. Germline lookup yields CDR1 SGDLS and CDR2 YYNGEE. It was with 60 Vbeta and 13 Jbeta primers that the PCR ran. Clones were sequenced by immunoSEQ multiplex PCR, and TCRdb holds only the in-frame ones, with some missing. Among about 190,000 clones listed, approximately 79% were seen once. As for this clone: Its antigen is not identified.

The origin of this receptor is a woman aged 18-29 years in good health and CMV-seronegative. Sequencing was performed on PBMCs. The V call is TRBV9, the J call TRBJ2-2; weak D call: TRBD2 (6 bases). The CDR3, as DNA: TGTGCCAGCAGCGCATCAATTCCTGGGGGACCCCAGGACTATAACACCGGGGAGCTGTTTTTT. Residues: CASSASIPGGPQDYNTGELFF. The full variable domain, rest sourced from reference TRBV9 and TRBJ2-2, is DSGVTQTPKHLITATGQRVTLRCSPRSGDLSVYWYQQSLDQGLQFLIQYYNGEERAKGNILERFSAQQFPDLHSELNLSSLELGDSALYFCASSASIPGGPQDYNTGELFFGEGSRLTVL.